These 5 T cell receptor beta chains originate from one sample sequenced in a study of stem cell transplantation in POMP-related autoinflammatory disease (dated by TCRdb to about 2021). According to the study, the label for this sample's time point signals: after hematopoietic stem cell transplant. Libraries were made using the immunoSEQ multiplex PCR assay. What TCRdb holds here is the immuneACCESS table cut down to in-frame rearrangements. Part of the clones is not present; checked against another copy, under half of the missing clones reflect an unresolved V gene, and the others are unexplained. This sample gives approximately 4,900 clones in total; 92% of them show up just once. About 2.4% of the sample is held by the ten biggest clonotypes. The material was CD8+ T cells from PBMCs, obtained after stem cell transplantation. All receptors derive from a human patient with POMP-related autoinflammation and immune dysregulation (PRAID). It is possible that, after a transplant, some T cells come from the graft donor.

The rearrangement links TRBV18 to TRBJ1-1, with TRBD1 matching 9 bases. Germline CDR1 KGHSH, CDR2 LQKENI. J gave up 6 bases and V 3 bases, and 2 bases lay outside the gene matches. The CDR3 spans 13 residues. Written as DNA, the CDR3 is TGTGCCAGCTCACCTGGGACAGGGTCTGAAGCTTTCTTT. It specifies CASSPGTGSEAFF.

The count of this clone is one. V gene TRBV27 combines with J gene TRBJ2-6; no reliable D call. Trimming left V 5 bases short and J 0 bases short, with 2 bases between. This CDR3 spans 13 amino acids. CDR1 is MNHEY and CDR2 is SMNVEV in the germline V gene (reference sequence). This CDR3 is CASSPSGANVLTF. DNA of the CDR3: TGTGCCAGCAGTCCCTCTGGGGCCAACGTCCTGACTTTC.

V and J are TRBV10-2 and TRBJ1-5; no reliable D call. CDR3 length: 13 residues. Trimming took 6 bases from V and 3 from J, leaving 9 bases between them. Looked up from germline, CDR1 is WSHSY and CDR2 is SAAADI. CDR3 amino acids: CASRQDVNQPQHF. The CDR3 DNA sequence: TGCGCCAGCAGGCAGGACGTCAATCAGCCCCAGCATTTT.

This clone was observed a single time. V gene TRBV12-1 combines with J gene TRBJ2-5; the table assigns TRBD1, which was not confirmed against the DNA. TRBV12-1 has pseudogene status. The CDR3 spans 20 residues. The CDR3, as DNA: TGTGCCAGCAGCTTCTACTACCAGACAGGGGCCGAGGGGTACCAAGAGACCCAGTACTTC. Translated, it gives CASSFYYQTGAEGYQETQYF.

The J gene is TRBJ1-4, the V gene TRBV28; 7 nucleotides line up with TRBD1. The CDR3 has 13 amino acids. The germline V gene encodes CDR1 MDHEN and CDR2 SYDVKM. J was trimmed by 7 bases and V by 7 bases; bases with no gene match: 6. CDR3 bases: TGTGCCAGCAAGGGACAGATGACTGAAAAACTGTTTTTT. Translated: CASKGQMTEKLFF.